The 16 T cell receptor beta chains presented below share a single source sample, sequenced in a study of T cell responses to AZD1222 COVID-19 vaccine. Profiling relied on immunoSEQ multiplex PCR, and the TCRdb table lists in-frame clones only, not all of them. The sample lists more than 80,000 clones; 85% to 90% were seen once. This material consisted of peripheral blood, taken on day 0 of AZD1222 vaccination. All receptors derive from an adult in good health.

The chain uses TRBV7-6 and TRBJ1-1; the D is unclear. V gave up 1 base and J gave up 8 bases, with 14 bases separating them. This CDR3 has 14 residues. Looked up from germline, CDR1 is SGHVS and CDR2 is FNYEAQ. The CDR3, as DNA: TGTGCCAGCAGCTTAGGCCCCCGGGAGCTCGAAGCTTTCTTT. Encoded protein: CASSLGPRELEAFF.

The V and J genes are TRBV19 and TRBJ1-1; 8 bases fit TRBD1. The germline V gene has CDR1 LNHDA and CDR2 SQIVND (reference sequence). The V and J ends lost 6 bases and 4 bases, in that order; junction bases with no gene match: 7. This CDR3 contains 14 residues. DNA for the CDR3: TGTGCCAGTAGCGTAACAGGGGGTGTCACTGAAGCTTTCTTT. Its translation: CASSVTGGVTEAFF.

This chain links TRBV4-1 with TRBJ1-2; the match to TRBD1 covers 8 bases. The CDR3 consists of 16 residues. The germline V gene encodes CDR1 MGHRA and CDR2 YSYEKL. V dropped 0 bases and J dropped 7; count of bases not matched to a gene: 10. For the CDR3, the DNA is TGCGCCAGCAGCCAAGATTGGGCAATCGGACAGGGTGGCTACACCTTC. Amino acid sequence: CASSQDWAIGQGGYTF.

The chain links TRBV12-3 or TRBV12-4 to TRBJ2-5, with 7 nucleotides matching TRBD1. The CDR3 loop spans 13 amino acids. With V trimmed by 6 bases and J by 4 bases, 5 bases remained unmatched. CDR3 protein: CASRRTGLETQYF. CDR3 DNA: TGTGCCAGCAGGAGGACAGGCCTAGAGACCCAGTACTTC.

This chain links TRBV24-1 with TRBJ1-5; TRBD1 matches 7 bases. CDR3 length equals 13 residues. J was trimmed by 15 bases and V by 5 bases; bases with no gene match: 12. Germline assignment: CDR1 KGHDR and CDR2 SFDVKD. CDR3 region: CATSGTPGQLVHF. CDR3 sequence (DNA): TGTGCCACCAGTGGCACTCCGGGACAGTTGGTGCATTTT.

The gene calls are TRBV5-1 and TRBJ2-5, with TRBD2 identical over 10 bases. Germline V gene sequence: CDR1 SGHRS, CDR2 YFSETQ. The CDR3 consists of 15 residues. Unmatched junction bases numbered 5, after V lost 1 base and J lost 5 bases. CDR3 nucleotide sequence: TGCGCCAGCAGCTTGAAGGCTAGCGGGAGTGAGACCCAGTACTTC. Protein sequence: CASSLKASGSETQYF.

V gene TRBV5-1 combines with J gene TRBJ2-3; TRBD1 is a possible D gene (6 bases). The CDR3 consists of 15 residues. V lost 0 bases and J lost 5, with 13 bases in between. Germline CDR1 reads SGHRS; CDR2 reads YFSETQ. CDR3 bases: TGCGCCAGCAGCTTGGATCAGGGGTGGGGAGATACGCAGTATTTT. It codes for CASSLDQGWGDTQYF.

The V and J genes are TRBV9 and TRBJ1-2; weak D call: TRBD1 (6 bases). The V end was cut by 4 bases, the J end by 4 bases, with 11 bases between. Germline assignment: CDR1 SGDLS and CDR2 YYNGEE. The CDR3 contains 13 residues. CDR3 nucleotide sequence: TGTGCCAGCAGCCCCAGGGGTCTCTATGGCTACACCTTC. Amino acids: CASSPRGLYGYTF.

This clone was recorded once. The chain employs TRBV18 and TRBJ1-5, with D unresolved. The CDR3 has 15 amino acids. V was trimmed by 1 base and J by 1 base, leaving 8 bases between them. Germline V gene lookup returns CDR1 KGHSH and CDR2 LQKENI. The DNA for the CDR3 is TGTGCCAGCTCACCACTTAGGATAAGCAATCAGCCCCAGCATTTT. Amino acid sequence: CASSPLRISNQPQHF.

This chain links TRBV3-1 (or the pseudogene TRBV3-2) with TRBJ2-2; D gene unclear. Germline V gene sequence: CDR1 LGHDT, CDR2 YNNKEL (reference sequence). The V end lost 1 base, the J end lost 4 bases, and 7 bases lay between the germline ends. The CDR3 has 14 amino acids. This CDR3 reads CASSQAGSTGELFF. Written as DNA, the CDR3 is TGTGCCAGCAGCCAAGCGGGTAGCACCGGGGAGCTGTTTTTT.

The chain recombines TRBV7-6 with TRBJ2-1; TRBD2 matches 10 bases. The trim removed 0 bases at V and 4 bases at J, leaving 6 bases unmatched. The CDR3 runs to 17 residues. Germline V lookup: CDR1 SGHVS, CDR2 FNYEAQ. The CDR3 nucleotides are TGTGCCAGCAGCTTAGCGTCTGGTAGCGGGAGGTACAATGAGCAGTTCTTC. Its translation is CASSLASGSGRYNEQFF.

Only one count was recorded for this clone. V is TRBV19 and J is TRBJ1-2; the match to TRBD1 covers 8 bases. Trimming took 7 bases from V and 8 from J; bases not matched to a gene: 9. The CDR3 spans 13 residues. Germline V gene data show CDR1 as LNHDA and CDR2 as SQIVND (reference sequence). In DNA, the CDR3 is TGTGCCAGTAAAACCCAGGGGGCGCGGGGCTACACCTTC. This sequence encodes CASKTQGARGYTF. Supplemented by reference TRBV19 and TRBJ1-2, the full variable domain reads DGGITQSPKYLFRKEGQNVTLSCEQNLNHDAMYWYRQDPGQGLRLIYYSQIVNDFQKGDIAEGYSVSREKKESFPLTVTSAQKNPTAFYLCASKTQGARGYTFGSGTRLTVV.

The chain employs TRBV20-1 and TRBJ1-2, with no clear D. V lost 6 bases, J lost 7 bases, and 9 bases lay in between. This CDR3 is 10 amino acids long. Germline V gene lookup returns CDR1 DFQATT and CDR2 SNEGSKA (reference sequence). The CDR3 spells CSARGGGYTF. The CDR3 DNA reads as TGCAGTGCCCGGGGAGGTGGCTACACCTTC.

The chain recombines TRBV5-1 with TRBJ1-5; D not certain. Trimming cost V 4 bases and J 6 bases, with 14 bases left between them. CDR1 SGHRS and CDR2 YFSETQ come from the germline V gene. The CDR3 is 14 amino acids. The CDR3 spells CASSPRERGQPQHF. CDR3 coding DNA: TGCGCCAGCAGCCCTCGGGAGCGAGGTCAGCCCCAGCATTTT.

V is TRBV3-1 (or the pseudogene TRBV3-2) and J is TRBJ1-5; 9 positions match TRBD1. Germline trimming cut 4 bases from V and 2 bases from J; bases unmatched to any gene: 3. CDR1 and CDR2 (germline): LGHDT, YNNKEL (reference sequence). There are 15 residues in the CDR3. CDR3 bases: TGTGCCAGCAGCCCGGGACAGGGAGGCAATCAGCCCCAGCATTTT. As protein: CASSPGQGGNQPQHF.

This chain uses TRBV7-9 with TRBJ1-5; D may be TRBD1 (5 bases). CDR3 length: 13 amino acids. The V and J ends lost 5 bases and 7 bases respectively, with 12 bases between them. Germline assignment: CDR1 SEHNR and CDR2 FQNEAQ (reference sequence). The CDR3 is CASSPLQEQPQHF. The CDR3 DNA sequence: TGTGCCAGCAGCCCTCTACAGGAACAGCCCCAGCATTTT.